The rows below give T cell receptor beta chains drawn from one sample of a study of shared clonotypes between healthy human individuals. Measured with immunoSEQ multiplex PCR; TCRdb has only the in-frame clones, and not every one. The sample consists of approximately 2.5 million clones, under 95% of them appearing once. Material for sequencing was naive CD4+ T cells from PBMCs. Source of these receptors: a young man in good health. Some clones in this sample may be carry-over from other donors' samples. The CDR3 runs from the conserved cysteine through the conserved F or W. The D gene is left open where the match is weak. Rows give clone size only sometimes, using once, few, many, or a class for an expanded clone.

d_gene: NA; abundance: NA; v_gene: TRBV19; j_gene: TRBJ2-4; CDR3nt: TGTGCCAGTAGTATAGATCACCGCCCCCCCAAAAACATTCAGTACTTC; CDR3aa: CASSIDHRPPKNIQYF
d_gene: NA; abundance: NA; v_gene: TRBV4-1; j_gene: TRBJ2-7; CDR3nt: TGCGCCAGCAGCTATACAAACACAGGTAGGCCCTACGAGCAGTACTTC; CDR3aa: CASSYTNTGRPYEQYF
d_gene: TRBD1; abundance: NA; v_gene: TRBV12-5; j_gene: TRBJ1-5; CDR3nt: TGTGCTAGTGGTTTGGTACCGGTTCGGGACAGGGGGCTTCTCCATCAGCCCCAGCATTTT; CDR3aa: CASGLVPVRDRGLLHQPQHF
d_gene: TRBD2; abundance: NA; v_gene: TRBV5-1; j_gene: TRBJ2-1; CDR3nt: TGCGCCAGCAGCTTGGTGGCTAGCGGGAGGGTTTCGGATGAGCAGTTCTTC; CDR3aa: CASSLVASGRVSDEQFF
d_gene: NA; abundance: NA; v_gene: TRBV7-2; j_gene: TRBJ1-5; CDR3nt: TGTGCCAGCAGCCCAGGGGTTTCTAGCAATCAGCCCCAGCATTTT; CDR3aa: CASSPGVSSNQPQHF
d_gene: TRBD2; abundance: NA; v_gene: TRBV6-5; j_gene: TRBJ2-7; CDR3nt: TGTGCCAGCCACGAGGGACTAGCCCCTGGCGAGCAGTACTTC; CDR3aa: CASHEGLAPGEQYF
d_gene: NA; abundance: NA; v_gene: TRBV18; j_gene: TRBJ2-2; CDR3nt: TGTGCCAGCTCACCAGCGACCGGGGAGCTGTTTTTT; CDR3aa: CASSPATGELFF
d_gene: TRBD2; abundance: NA; v_gene: TRBV7-9; j_gene: TRBJ2-2; CDR3nt: TGTGCCAGCAGTTTCGGACTAGCGCAAGCCACCGGGGAGCTGTTTTTT; CDR3aa: CASSFGLAQATGELFF
d_gene: NA; abundance: NA; v_gene: TRBV4-1; j_gene: TRBJ1-5; CDR3nt: TGCGCCAGCAGCCAGGTCAACCCGAATCAGCCCCAGCATTTT; CDR3aa: CASSQVNPNQPQHF
d_gene: NA; abundance: NA; v_gene: TRBV5-5; j_gene: TRBJ2-2; CDR3nt: TGTGCCAGCAGCTTAGAGGACACCGGGGAGCTGTTTTTT; CDR3aa: CASSLEDTGELFF
d_gene: TRBD2; abundance: NA; v_gene: TRBV7-9; j_gene: TRBJ2-7; CDR3nt: TGTGCCAGCAGCTTAATGGCTAGCGGGGACTACGAGCAGTACTTC; CDR3aa: CASSLMASGDYEQYF
d_gene: NA; abundance: NA; v_gene: TRBV4-1; j_gene: TRBJ2-2; CDR3nt: TGCGCCAGCAGCCAAGTGGACTCCCCTTGGAGCACCGGGGAGCTGTTTTTT; CDR3aa: CASSQVDSPWSTGELFF
d_gene: NA; abundance: NA; v_gene: TRBV19; j_gene: TRBJ2-1; CDR3nt: TGTGCCAGTAGTATAGACTGGGGAGGTGAGCAGTTCTTC; CDR3aa: CASSIDWGGEQFF
d_gene: NA; abundance: NA; v_gene: TRBV19; j_gene: TRBJ1-2; CDR3nt: TGTGCCAGTAGTATGTCGACGGGGCGTCCTAACTATGGCTACACCTTC; CDR3aa: CASSMSTGRPNYGYTF
d_gene: NA; abundance: once; v_gene: TRBV7-9; j_gene: TRBJ2-1; CDR3nt: TGTGCCAGCAGCGACTCTGGATCCTACAATGAGCAGTTCTTC; CDR3aa: CASSDSGSYNEQFF
d_gene: NA; abundance: once; v_gene: TRBV6-1; j_gene: TRBJ2-6; CDR3nt: TGTGCCAGCACCCTTTCTGGGGCCAACGTCCTGACTTTC; CDR3aa: CASTLSGANVLTF
d_gene: TRBD1; abundance: NA; v_gene: TRBV11-2; j_gene: TRBJ2-7; CDR3nt: TGTGCCAGCAGCTTAGATGGGGACAGGGGGCTCCTACCCTACGAGCAGTACTTC; CDR3aa: CASSLDGDRGLLPYEQYF
d_gene: NA; abundance: once; v_gene: TRBV4-3; j_gene: TRBJ1-5; CDR3nt: TGCGCCAGCAGCCAAGATCGTTCAGGACATCAGCCCCAGCATTTT; CDR3aa: CASSQDRSGHQPQHF
d_gene: NA; abundance: NA; v_gene: TRBV21-1; j_gene: TRBJ1-2; CDR3nt: TGTGCCAGCAGCAAAGTGTCGGATATCTATGGCTACACCTTC; CDR3aa: CASSKVSDIYGYTF
d_gene: NA; abundance: NA; v_gene: TRBV28; j_gene: TRBJ1-1; CDR3nt: TGTGCCAGCAGTTTATCAGCTCCAAATGAAGCTTTCTTT; CDR3aa: CASSLSAPNEAFF
d_gene: TRBD2; abundance: NA; v_gene: TRBV7-8; j_gene: TRBJ2-1; CDR3nt: TGTGCCAGCAGCCAGGAGGGACTAGCGTACTACAATGAGCAGTTCTTC; CDR3aa: CASSQEGLAYYNEQFF
d_gene: NA; abundance: NA; v_gene: TRBV5-1; j_gene: TRBJ2-2; CDR3nt: TGCGCCAGCAGCACCCCCTCCGGGGAGCTGTTTTTT; CDR3aa: CASSTPSGELFF
d_gene: TRBD1; abundance: few; v_gene: TRBV5-1; j_gene: TRBJ1-1; CDR3nt: TGCGCCAGCAGCCCGGGGACAGGGAGGTTGGCTTTCTTT; CDR3aa: CASSPGTGRLAFF
d_gene: TRBD2; abundance: NA; v_gene: TRBV13; j_gene: TRBJ2-5; CDR3nt: TGTGCCAGCAGCTTAATGCGGTCGGGAGGGGAAGAGACCCAGTACTTC; CDR3aa: CASSLMRSGGEETQYF
d_gene: NA; abundance: NA; v_gene: TRBV5-1; j_gene: TRBJ2-3; CDR3nt: TGCGCCAGCAGCTTGCCAACTAGCACAGATACGCAGTATTTT; CDR3aa: CASSLPTSTDTQYF
d_gene: NA; abundance: NA; v_gene: TRBV7-2; j_gene: TRBJ1-4; CDR3nt: TGTGCCAGCAGCAAAAGGCAGGCAGGTGAAAAACTGTTTTTT; CDR3aa: CASSKRQAGEKLFF
d_gene: NA; abundance: NA; v_gene: TRBV5-4; j_gene: TRBJ1-2; CDR3nt: TGTGCCAGCAGCTCGCCCGGTGGGGACTATGGCTACACCTTC; CDR3aa: CASSSPGGDYGYTF
d_gene: NA; abundance: NA; v_gene: TRBV7-9; j_gene: TRBJ2-2; CDR3nt: TGTGCCAGCAGCTTAGTAGCGCTCACCGGGGAGCTGTTTTTT; CDR3aa: CASSLVALTGELFF
d_gene: NA; abundance: NA; v_gene: TRBV7-9; j_gene: TRBJ2-7; CDR3nt: TGTGCCAGCAGCTTAACCCTCTCGGCGTCTTCCGAGCAGTACTTC; CDR3aa: CASSLTLSASSEQYF
d_gene: NA; abundance: NA; v_gene: TRBV11-2; j_gene: TRBJ1-4; CDR3nt: TGTGCCAGCAGCCCCGAGGAGTGGAGGACTAATGAAAAACTGTTTTTT; CDR3aa: CASSPEEWRTNEKLFF
d_gene: NA; abundance: NA; v_gene: TRBV5-1; j_gene: TRBJ2-5; CDR3nt: TGCGCCAGCAGCTTGGGACTCGAGGAGACCCAGTACTTC; CDR3aa: CASSLGLEETQYF
d_gene: NA; abundance: NA; v_gene: TRBV28; j_gene: TRBJ2-1; CDR3nt: TGTGCCAGCAGTTTTGGTAGTTTAGACTACAATGAGCAGTTCTTC; CDR3aa: CASSFGSLDYNEQFF
d_gene: NA; abundance: NA; v_gene: TRBV11-2; j_gene: TRBJ2-2; CDR3nt: TGTGCCAGCAGCTCTATTAACAGGAACACCGGGGAGCTGTTTTTT; CDR3aa: CASSSINRNTGELFF
d_gene: NA; abundance: NA; v_gene: TRBV18; j_gene: TRBJ2-3; CDR3nt: TGTGCCAGCTCATCGGGAGAGGTGGGAGGTACGCAGTATTTT; CDR3aa: CASSSGEVGGTQYF
d_gene: NA; abundance: NA; v_gene: TRBV6-1; j_gene: TRBJ2-3; CDR3nt: TGTGCCAGCAGTGACGGGACCATTTTT; CDR3aa: CASSDGTIF
d_gene: NA; abundance: NA; v_gene: TRBV5-1; j_gene: TRBJ2-7; CDR3nt: TGCGCCAGCAGCTTGGTGGGACAATCCTACGAGCAGTACTTC; CDR3aa: CASSLVGQSYEQYF
d_gene: TRBD2; abundance: NA; v_gene: TRBV29-1; j_gene: TRBJ2-7; CDR3nt: TGCAGCGTTTACGCCTTGGCGGGAGGGACCTACGAGCAGTACTTC; CDR3aa: CSVYALAGGTYEQYF
d_gene: NA; abundance: NA; v_gene: TRBV4-2; j_gene: TRBJ1-4; CDR3nt: TGTGCCAGCAGCCAAGTGAGAGACAGGCGCGCTAATGAAAAACTGTTTTTT; CDR3aa: CASSQVRDRRANEKLFF
d_gene: TRBD1; abundance: NA; v_gene: TRBV5-1; j_gene: TRBJ1-1; CDR3nt: TGCGCCAGCAGCCCCCGGACAGGGTTCACTGAAGCTTTCTTT; CDR3aa: CASSPRTGFTEAFF
d_gene: TRBD2; abundance: NA; v_gene: TRBV9; j_gene: TRBJ2-7; CDR3nt: TGTGCCAGCAGCAAACAACCGGGAATAGCGGGGAACGAGCAGTACTTC; CDR3aa: CASSKQPGIAGNEQYF
d_gene: NA; abundance: NA; v_gene: TRBV10-3; j_gene: TRBJ2-1; CDR3nt: TGTGCCATCGCGTTGGAGGGGAATGAGCAGTTCTTC; CDR3aa: CAIALEGNEQFF
d_gene: TRBD1; abundance: NA; v_gene: TRBV5-1; j_gene: TRBJ1-2; CDR3nt: TGCGCCAGCAGCTTGGCTACAGGGGGCGCCGGCTACACCTTC; CDR3aa: CASSLATGGAGYTF
d_gene: NA; abundance: NA; v_gene: TRBV10-3; j_gene: TRBJ2-3; CDR3nt: TGTGCCATCAGTGATAGGGCGGGAAATGCGTGGAGCACAGATACGCAGTATTTT; CDR3aa: CAISDRAGNAWSTDTQYF
d_gene: TRBD2; abundance: NA; v_gene: TRBV6-5; j_gene: TRBJ2-2; CDR3nt: TGTGCCAGCAGGAGAGCGGGAGGCCCTTTCGGGGAGCTGTTTTTT; CDR3aa: CASRRAGGPFGELFF
d_gene: TRBD2; abundance: NA; v_gene: TRBV5-1; j_gene: TRBJ2-5; CDR3nt: TGCGCCAGCAGCTTGGGGGACTATCAAAGGGAGACCCAGTACTTC; CDR3aa: CASSLGDYQRETQYF